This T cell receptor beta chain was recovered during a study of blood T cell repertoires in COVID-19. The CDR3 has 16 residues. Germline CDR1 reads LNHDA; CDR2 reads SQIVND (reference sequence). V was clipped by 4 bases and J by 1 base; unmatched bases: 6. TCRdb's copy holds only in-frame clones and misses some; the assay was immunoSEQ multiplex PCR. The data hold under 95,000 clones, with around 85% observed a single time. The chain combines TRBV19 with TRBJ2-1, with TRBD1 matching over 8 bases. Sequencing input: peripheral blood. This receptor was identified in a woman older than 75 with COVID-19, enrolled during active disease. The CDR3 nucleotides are TGTGCCAGTAGTACTACAGGGGGGATTTCCTACAATGAGCAGTTCTTC. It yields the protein CASSTTGGISYNEQFF.